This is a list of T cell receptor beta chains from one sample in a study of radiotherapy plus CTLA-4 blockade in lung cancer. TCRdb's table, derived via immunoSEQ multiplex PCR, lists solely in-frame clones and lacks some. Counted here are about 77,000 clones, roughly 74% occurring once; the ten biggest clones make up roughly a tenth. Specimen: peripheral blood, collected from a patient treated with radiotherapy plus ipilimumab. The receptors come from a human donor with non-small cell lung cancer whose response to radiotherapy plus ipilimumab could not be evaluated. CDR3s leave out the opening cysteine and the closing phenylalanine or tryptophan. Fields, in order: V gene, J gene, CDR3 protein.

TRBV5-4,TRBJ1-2,ASSLESNYGYT
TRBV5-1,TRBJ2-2,ASSLPRDDTGELF
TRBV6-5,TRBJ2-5,ASSYRQSGLETQY
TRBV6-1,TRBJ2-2,ASSEEGSENTGELF
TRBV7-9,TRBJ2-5,ASSSKMTSGGSETQY
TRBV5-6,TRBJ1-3,ASSGQIGNTIY
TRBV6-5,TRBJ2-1,ASSPSGNYNEQF
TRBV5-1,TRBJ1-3,ASSLGVAGGGNTIY
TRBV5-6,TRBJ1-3,ASTLLTAGNTIY
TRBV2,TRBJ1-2,ASSGGTPGYT
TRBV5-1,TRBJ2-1,ASSSDPWDRGLGEQF
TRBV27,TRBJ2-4,ASSPPPGLAGGHIQY
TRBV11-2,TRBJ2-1,ASSLYLAGRGEQF
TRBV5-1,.,ASSFDRERSYEQY
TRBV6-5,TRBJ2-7,ASSPGLVSYEQY
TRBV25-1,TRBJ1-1,ASSQGAGDITEAF
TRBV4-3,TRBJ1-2,ASSPVAADYGYT
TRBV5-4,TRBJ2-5,ASSLKSGGAGETQY
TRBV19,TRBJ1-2,ASSPLWTGNYGYT
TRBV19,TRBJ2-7,ASSIYGTGAFYEQY
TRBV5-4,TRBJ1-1,ASSLEQGLGTEAF
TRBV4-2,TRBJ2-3,ASSQESLAGGAFDTQY
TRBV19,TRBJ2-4,ASSSTPGQILAKNIQY
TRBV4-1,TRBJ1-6,ASSPGQENSPLH
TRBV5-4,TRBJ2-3,ASSGGLAGGPGTDTQY
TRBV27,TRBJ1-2,ASGDIGGYT
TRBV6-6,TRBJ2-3,ASSYPPSGTDTQY
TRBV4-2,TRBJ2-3,ASSQDWEGSATDTQY
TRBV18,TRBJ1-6,ASSRGFGGDNSPLH
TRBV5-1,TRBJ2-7,ASSFGDRDTYEQY
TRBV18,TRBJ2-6,ASSSGQGAPGANVLT
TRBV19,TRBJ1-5,ATKPPGGNQPQH
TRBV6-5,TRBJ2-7,ASSEAGGDYEQY
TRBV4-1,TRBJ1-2,ASSQDLSNYGYT
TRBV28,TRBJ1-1,ASSLIQGGTEAF
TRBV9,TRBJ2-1,ASSVARLAGGREQF
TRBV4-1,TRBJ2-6,ASSPRSSGANVLT
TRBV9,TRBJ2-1,ASSVEPYNEQF
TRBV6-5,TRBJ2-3,ASSSGLGVGDTQY
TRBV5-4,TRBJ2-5,ASAGGKGQETQY
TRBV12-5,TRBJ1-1,ASGADRVGNTEAF
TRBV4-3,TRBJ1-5,ASSQDSQGERPQH
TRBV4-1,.,ASSQDGVDRGAYEQY
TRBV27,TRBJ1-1,ASSLSGWEGWF
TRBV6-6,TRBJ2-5,ASSLAGGPRKTQY
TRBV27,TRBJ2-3,ASRPFGLDTDTQY
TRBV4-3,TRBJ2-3,ASSQDPSSRTDTQY
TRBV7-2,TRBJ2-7,ASSRDSGTGTYEQY
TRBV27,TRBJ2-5,ASSPPAAGVIKTQY
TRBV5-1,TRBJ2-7,ASSFAVADEQY
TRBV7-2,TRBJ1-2,ASSQIQGLGYT
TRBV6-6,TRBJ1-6,ASSLFETSNSPLH
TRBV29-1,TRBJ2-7,SVSILGAWEQY
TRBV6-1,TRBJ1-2,ASSERGQGNYGYT